This TCR beta chain is drawn from a study of blood T cell repertoires in COVID-19. For the study at large: Specimens from acute and convalescent COVID-19 originated in the United States, Italy and Spain. T cells, B-cell-depleted T cells, or PBMCs provided the cDNA or gDNA that served as material.

This clone was picked up one time. The CDR3 spans 15 residues. The germline V gene has CDR1 SQVTM and CDR2 ANQGSEA. V was clipped by 1 base and J by 1 base, with 12 bases between them. In the study's own analysis: Reference gene primers were amplified, and this amplification served to estimate nucleated cell counts. Method: immunoSEQ multiplex PCR; TCRdb's copy keeps in-frame clones and lacks some. The DNA gave D and trimming, while V, J and clone size come from that table. The sample lists around 68,000 clones; approximately 80% were seen once. This receptor was obtained from a woman aged 45-59 years with acute or convalescent COVID-19. The sequenced sample was peripheral blood. The gene calls are TRBV29-1 and TRBJ2-3; D possibly corresponds to TRBD2 (6 bases). For the CDR3, the DNA is TGCAGCGTTGAAGGTGTCCCGGGGGGCACAGATACGCAGTATTTT. It translates to CSVEGVPGGTDTQYF.